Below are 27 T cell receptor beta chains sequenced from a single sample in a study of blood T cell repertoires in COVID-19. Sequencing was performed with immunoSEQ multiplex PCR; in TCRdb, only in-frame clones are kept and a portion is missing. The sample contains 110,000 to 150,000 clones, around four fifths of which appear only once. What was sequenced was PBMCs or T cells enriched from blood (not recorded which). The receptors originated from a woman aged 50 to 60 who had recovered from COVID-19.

The CDR3 spells CASISEAANTEAFF. CDR3 nucleotides: TGTGCCAGCATCTCCGAGGCAGCGAACACTGAAGCTTTCTTT. The chain uses TRBV3-1 (or the pseudogene TRBV3-2) and TRBJ1-1; D unclear. CDR1 and CDR2 (germline): LGHDT, YNNKEL (reference sequence). V was pared by 7 bases and J by 1 base, with 13 bases between. The CDR3 is 14 amino acids.

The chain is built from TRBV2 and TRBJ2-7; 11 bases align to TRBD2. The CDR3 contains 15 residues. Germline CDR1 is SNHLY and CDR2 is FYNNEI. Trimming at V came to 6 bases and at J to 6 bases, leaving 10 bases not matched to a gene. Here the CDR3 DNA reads TGTGCCAGCAGCACTACTAGCGGGGGCCTCATCGAGCAGTACTTC. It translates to CASSTTSGGLIEQYF.

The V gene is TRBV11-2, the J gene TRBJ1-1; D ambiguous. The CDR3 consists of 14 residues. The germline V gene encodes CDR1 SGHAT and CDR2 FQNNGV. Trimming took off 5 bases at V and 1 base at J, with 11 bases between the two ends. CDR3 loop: CASSLWRENTEAFF. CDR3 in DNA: TGTGCCAGCAGCCTTTGGCGGGAGAACACTGAAGCTTTCTTT.

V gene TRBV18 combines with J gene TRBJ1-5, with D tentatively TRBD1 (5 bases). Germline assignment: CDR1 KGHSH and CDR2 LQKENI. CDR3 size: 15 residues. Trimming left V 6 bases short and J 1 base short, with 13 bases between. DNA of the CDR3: TGTGCCAGCTCGCCGGGGGGGGGAAGCAATCAGCCCCAGCATTTT. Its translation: CASSPGGGSNQPQHF.

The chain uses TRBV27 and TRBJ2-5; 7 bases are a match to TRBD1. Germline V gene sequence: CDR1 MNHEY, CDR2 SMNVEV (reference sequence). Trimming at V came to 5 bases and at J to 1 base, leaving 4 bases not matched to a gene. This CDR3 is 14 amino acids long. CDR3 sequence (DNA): TGTGCCAGCAGTGCTGGGACAGCCCAAGAGACCCAGTACTTC. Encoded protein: CASSAGTAQETQYF.

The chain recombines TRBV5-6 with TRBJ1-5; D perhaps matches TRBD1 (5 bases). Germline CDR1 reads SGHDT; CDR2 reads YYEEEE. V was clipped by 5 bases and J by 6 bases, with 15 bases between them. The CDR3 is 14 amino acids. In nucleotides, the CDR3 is TGTGCCAGCAGTCCCAAAGGGAGGGGTCAGCCCCAGCATTTT. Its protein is CASSPKGRGQPQHF.

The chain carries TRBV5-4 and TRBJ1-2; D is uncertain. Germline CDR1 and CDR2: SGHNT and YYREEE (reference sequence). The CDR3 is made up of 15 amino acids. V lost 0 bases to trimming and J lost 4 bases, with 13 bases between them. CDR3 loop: CASSLDAPTVYGYTF. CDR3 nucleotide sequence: TGTGCCAGCAGCTTGGACGCTCCCACGGTCTATGGCTACACCTTC.

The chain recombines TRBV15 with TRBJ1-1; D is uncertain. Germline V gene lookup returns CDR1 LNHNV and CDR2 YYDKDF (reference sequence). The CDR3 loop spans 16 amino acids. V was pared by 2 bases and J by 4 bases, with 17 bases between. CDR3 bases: TGTGCCACCAGCAGACACGGCGCGGAGTTAAGCACTGAAGCTTTCTTT. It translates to CATSRHGAELSTEAFF.

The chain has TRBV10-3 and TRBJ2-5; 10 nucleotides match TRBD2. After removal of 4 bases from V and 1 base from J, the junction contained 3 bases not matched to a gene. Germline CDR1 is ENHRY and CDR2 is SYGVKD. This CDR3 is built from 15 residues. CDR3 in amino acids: CAISGTSGSQETQYF. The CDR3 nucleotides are TGTGCCATCAGTGGGACTAGCGGTTCCCAAGAGACCCAGTACTTC.

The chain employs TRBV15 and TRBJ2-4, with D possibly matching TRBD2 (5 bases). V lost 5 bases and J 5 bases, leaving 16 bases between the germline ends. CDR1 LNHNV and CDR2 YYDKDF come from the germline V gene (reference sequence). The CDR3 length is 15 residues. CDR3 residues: CATSGREGGQNIQYF. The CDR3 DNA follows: TGTGCCACCAGCGGCCGCGAGGGCGGCCAAAACATTCAGTACTTC.

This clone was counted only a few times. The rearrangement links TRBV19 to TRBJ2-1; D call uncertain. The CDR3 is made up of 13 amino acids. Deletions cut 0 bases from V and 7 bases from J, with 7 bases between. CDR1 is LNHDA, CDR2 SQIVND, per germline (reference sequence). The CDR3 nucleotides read TGTGCCAGTAGTATAGATCTCGTGAATGAGCAGTTCTTC. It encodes CASSIDLVNEQFF.

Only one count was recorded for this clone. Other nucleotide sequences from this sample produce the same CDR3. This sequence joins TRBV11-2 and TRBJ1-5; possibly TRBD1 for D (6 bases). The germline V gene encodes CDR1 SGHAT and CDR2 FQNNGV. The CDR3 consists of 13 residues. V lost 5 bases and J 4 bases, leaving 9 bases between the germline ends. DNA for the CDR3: TGTGCCAGCAGCCTCGGACAGAATCAGCCCCAGCATTTT. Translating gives CASSLGQNQPQHF.

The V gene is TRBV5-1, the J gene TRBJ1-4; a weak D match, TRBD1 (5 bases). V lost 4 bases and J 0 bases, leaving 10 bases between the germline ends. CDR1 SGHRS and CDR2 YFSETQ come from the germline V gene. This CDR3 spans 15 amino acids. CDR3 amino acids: CASSLTAPTNEKLFF. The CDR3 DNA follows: TGCGCCAGCAGCCTGACAGCTCCAACTAATGAAAAACTGTTTTTT.

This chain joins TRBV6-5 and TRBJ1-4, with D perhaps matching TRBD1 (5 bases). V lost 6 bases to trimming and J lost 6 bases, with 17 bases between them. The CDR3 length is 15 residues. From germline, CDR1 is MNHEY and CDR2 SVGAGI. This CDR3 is CASSALGGADEKLFF. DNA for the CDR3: TGTGCCAGCAGCGCCTTGGGGGGAGCGGATGAAAAACTGTTTTTT.

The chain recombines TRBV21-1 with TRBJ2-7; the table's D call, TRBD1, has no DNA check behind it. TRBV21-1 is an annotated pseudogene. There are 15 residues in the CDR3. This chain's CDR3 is CASSKEFTGTYEQYV. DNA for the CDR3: TGTGCCAGCAGCAAAGAATTCACAGGGACCTACGAGCAGTACGTC.

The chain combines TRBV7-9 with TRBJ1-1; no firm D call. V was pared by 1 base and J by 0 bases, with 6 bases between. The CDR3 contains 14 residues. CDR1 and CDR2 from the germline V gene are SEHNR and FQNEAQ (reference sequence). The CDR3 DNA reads TGTGCCAGCAGCTTAGGGGAGGTGAACACTGAAGCTTTCTTT. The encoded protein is CASSLGEVNTEAFF.

This CDR3 is CASSQTPTSGDRGSGNTIYF. CDR3 in DNA: TGTGCCAGCAGCCAAACCCCCACATCGGGGGACAGGGGTTCTGGAAACACCATATATTTT. The chain couples TRBV11-3 to TRBJ1-3, with 10 nucleotides matching TRBD1. The CDR3 is 20 residues long. Unmatched junction bases numbered 17, after V lost 5 bases and J lost 1 base. Germline V gene sequence: CDR1 SGHNT, CDR2 YENEEA.

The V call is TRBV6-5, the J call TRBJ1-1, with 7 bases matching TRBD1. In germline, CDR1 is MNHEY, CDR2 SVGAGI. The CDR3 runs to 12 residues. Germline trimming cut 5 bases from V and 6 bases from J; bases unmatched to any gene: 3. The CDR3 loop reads CASSKTGSEAFF. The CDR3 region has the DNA TGTGCCAGCAGTAAGACAGGGTCTGAAGCTTTCTTT.

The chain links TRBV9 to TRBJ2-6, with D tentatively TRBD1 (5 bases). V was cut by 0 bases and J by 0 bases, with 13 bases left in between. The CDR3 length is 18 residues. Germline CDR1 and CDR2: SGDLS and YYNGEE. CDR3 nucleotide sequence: TGTGCCAGCAGCGTAGGTAATAGGGGAAGCTCTGGGGCCAACGTCCTGACTTTC. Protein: CASSVGNRGSSGANVLTF.

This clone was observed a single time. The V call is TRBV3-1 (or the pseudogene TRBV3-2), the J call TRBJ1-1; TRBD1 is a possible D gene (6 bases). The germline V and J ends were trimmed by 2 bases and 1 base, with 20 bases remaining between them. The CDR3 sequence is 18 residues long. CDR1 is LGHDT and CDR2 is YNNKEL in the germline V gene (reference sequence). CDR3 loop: CASSQSAWGPLKNTEAFF. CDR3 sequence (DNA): TGTGCCAGCAGCCAATCGGCGTGGGGGCCGCTAAAGAACACTGAAGCTTTCTTT.

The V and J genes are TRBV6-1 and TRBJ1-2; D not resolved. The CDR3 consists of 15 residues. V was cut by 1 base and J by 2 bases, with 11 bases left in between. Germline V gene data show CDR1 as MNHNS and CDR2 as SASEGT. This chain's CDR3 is CASSEGPAGNYGYTF. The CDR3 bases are TGTGCCAGCAGTGAAGGGCCCGCCGGGAACTATGGCTACACCTTC.

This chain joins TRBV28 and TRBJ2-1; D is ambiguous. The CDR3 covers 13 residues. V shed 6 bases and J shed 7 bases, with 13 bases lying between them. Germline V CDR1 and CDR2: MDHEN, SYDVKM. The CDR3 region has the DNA TGTGCCAGCAGCCAGTATAAATGGAATGAGCAGTTCTTC. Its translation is CASSQYKWNEQFF.

In nucleotides, the CDR3 is TGTGCCAGCAGTCCATCCGAGGTGGCTTTCTTT. The encoded protein is CASSPSEVAFF. V is TRBV6-5 and J is TRBJ1-1, with D uncertain. The V gene lost 5 bases and the J gene lost 11 bases, with 12 bases spanning the gap. Per the germline V gene, CDR1 is MNHEY and CDR2 is SVGAGI. This CDR3 region has 11 residues.

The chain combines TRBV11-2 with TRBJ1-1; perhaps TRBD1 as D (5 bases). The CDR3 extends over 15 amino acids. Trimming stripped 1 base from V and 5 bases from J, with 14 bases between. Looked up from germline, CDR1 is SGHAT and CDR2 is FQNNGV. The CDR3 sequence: CASSLARTQGTEAFF. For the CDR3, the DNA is TGTGCCAGCAGCTTAGCCCGGACCCAGGGTACTGAAGCTTTCTTT.

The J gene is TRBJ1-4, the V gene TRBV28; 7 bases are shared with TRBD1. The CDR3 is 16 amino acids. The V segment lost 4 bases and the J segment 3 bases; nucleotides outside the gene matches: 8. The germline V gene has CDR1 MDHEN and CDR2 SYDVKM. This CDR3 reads CASSSGGLGANEKLFF. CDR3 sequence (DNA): TGTGCCAGCAGTTCAGGGGGTTTAGGGGCTAATGAAAAACTGTTTTTT.

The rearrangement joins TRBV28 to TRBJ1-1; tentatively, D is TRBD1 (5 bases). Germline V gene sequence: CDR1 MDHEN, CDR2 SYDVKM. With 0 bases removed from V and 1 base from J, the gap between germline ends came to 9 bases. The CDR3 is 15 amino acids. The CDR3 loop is CASSLWTAENTEAFF. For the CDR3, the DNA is TGTGCCAGCAGTTTATGGACAGCCGAGAACACTGAAGCTTTCTTT.

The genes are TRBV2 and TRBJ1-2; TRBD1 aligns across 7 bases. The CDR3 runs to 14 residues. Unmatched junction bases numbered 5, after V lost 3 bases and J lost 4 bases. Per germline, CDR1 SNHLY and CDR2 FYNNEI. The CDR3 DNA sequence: TGTGCCAGCAGTGAGACAGGGAGAGTCTATGGCTACACCTTC. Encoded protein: CASSETGRVYGYTF.